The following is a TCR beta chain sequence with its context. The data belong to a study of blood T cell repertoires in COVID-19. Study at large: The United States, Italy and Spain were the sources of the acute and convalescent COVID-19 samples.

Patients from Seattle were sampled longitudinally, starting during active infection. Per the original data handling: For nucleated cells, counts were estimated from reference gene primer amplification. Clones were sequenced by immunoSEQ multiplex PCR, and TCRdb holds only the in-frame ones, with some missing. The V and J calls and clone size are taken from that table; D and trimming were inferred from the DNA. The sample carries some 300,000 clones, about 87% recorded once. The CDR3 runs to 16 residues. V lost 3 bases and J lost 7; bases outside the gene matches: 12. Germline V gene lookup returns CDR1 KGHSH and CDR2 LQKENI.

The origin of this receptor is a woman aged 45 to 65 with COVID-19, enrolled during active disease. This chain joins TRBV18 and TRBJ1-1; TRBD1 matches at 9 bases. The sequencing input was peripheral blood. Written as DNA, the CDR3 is TGTGCCAGCTCACCGAATACGGGACAGGGTGCTGTTGAAGCTTTCTTT. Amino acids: CASSPNTGQGAVEAFF.